This TCR beta chain was obtained from a study of radiotherapy plus CTLA-4 blockade in lung cancer. On the study more broadly: Disease control was present in roughly 29% of patients, and objective responses in roughly 17%. Study results and caveats: After radiotherapy and ipilimumab, tumor-derived clones expanded in peripheral blood.

Focal radiation plus CTLA-4 blockade with ipilimumab was given to patients with chemo-refractory metastatic non-small-cell lung cancer. The assay was immunoSEQ multiplex PCR, and TCRdb's table has in-frame clones only and misses some. Of tens of thousands of clones listed, about two thirds were seen once; the top ten hold roughly 10%. This CDR3 region has 14 residues. Germline V gene sequence: CDR1 MNHEY, CDR2 SMNVEV (reference sequence). With 1 base removed from V and 5 bases from J, the gap between germline ends came to 9 bases. On this clone itself: Its matching antigen is unknown.

The receptor's source is a human donor with non-small cell lung cancer who had stable disease on radiotherapy plus ipilimumab. The chain is built from TRBV27 and TRBJ2-4; the D gene is possibly TRBD2 (5 bases). The source material was peripheral blood, sampled from a patient treated with radiotherapy plus ipilimumab. CDR3 in amino acids: CASSLFTSQNIQYF. The CDR3 bases are TGTGCCAGCAGTTTATTTACTAGTCAAAACATTCAGTACTTC.